The 13 T cell receptor beta chains below come from one sample, sequenced in a study of CD8+ T cells in alopecia areata. cDNA serving as the sequencing template came from extracted, reverse transcribed RNA. Data came from immunoSEQ multiplex PCR; TCRdb stores just in-frame clones and leaves some out. Among 200,000 to 250,000 clones, roughly 66% were seen once, and the ten largest hold 0.95% to 1.5%. The sample's treatment: oral pan-JAK inhibitor, 5-10 mg twice daily. Here the sequenced sample was CD4+ T cells sorted from blood, taken around week 44, from a patient treated with tofacitinib. The receptors were sampled from a human donor with alopecia areata.

This clone came up many times. The chain recombines TRBV7-2 with TRBJ2-3, with D tentatively TRBD2 (5 bases). Between the trimmed V and J ends, which lost 1 base and 0 bases, there was a span of 8 bases. The CDR3 runs to 15 residues. Germline V gives CDR1 SGHTA, CDR2 FQGNSA. CDR3 region: CASSLVGGSTDTQYF. Here the CDR3 DNA reads TGTGCCAGCAGCTTAGTCGGCGGGAGCACAGATACGCAGTATTTT.

This clone was counted only a few times. This rearrangement joins TRBV2 to TRBJ2-1, with D tentatively TRBD1 or TRBD2 (6 bases each). V was pared by 3 bases and J by 14 bases, with 14 bases between. CDR1 is SNHLY, CDR2 FYNNEI, per germline. This CDR3 comprises 12 residues. CDR3 protein: CASSESGAGEFF. For the CDR3, the DNA is TGTGCCAGCAGTGAGTCGGGGGCAGGGGAGTTCTTC.

The chain couples TRBV4-3 to TRBJ1-2, with D tentatively TRBD1 (5 bases). Trimming took off 0 bases at V and 4 bases at J, with 15 bases between the two ends. Germline CDR1 LGHNA, CDR2 YSLEER. The CDR3 is made up of 16 amino acids. The CDR3 region is CASSQDFDRGPYGYTF. CDR3 DNA: TGCGCCAGCAGCCAAGATTTCGACAGAGGACCCTATGGCTACACCTTC.

The chain uses TRBV5-6 and TRBJ1-1, with 9 bases fitting TRBD1. CDR3 length: 16 amino acids. Germline lookup yields CDR1 SGHDT and CDR2 YYEEEE. V was pared by 4 bases and J by 1 base, with 8 bases of the junction left unmatched. The CDR3 sequence is CASSRRTGATNTEAFF. The CDR3 bases are TGTGCCAGCAGCCGTAGGACAGGGGCCACGAACACTGAAGCTTTCTTT.

The chain joins TRBV2 to TRBJ2-7; TRBD2 matches 7 bases. Germline V gene lookup returns CDR1 SNHLY and CDR2 FYNNEI. Losses at the gene ends were 7 bases for V and 8 bases for J; bases not matched to a gene: 8. This CDR3 has 12 residues. CDR3 sequence: CASTSGAAKQYF. The DNA for the CDR3 is TGTGCCAGCACTAGCGGAGCCGCCAAGCAGTACTTC.

This clone was seen more than once but under ten times. The chain joins TRBV19 to TRBJ2-1; weak D call: TRBD1 (6 bases). This CDR3 has 11 amino acids. CDR1 is LNHDA, CDR2 SQIVND, per germline (reference sequence). Trimming took off 7 bases at V and 8 bases at J, with 9 bases between the two ends. CDR3 region: CASTRGYEQFF. CDR3 in DNA: TGTGCCAGTACCAGGGGCTATGAGCAGTTCTTC. The whole variable domain, remainder taken from reference TRBV19 and TRBJ2-1, is DGGITQSPKYLFRKEGQNVTLSCEQNLNHDAMYWYRQDPGQGLRLIYYSQIVNDFQKGDIAEGYSVSREKKESFPLTVTSAQKNPTAFYLCASTRGYEQFFGPGTRLTVL.

The chain combines TRBV29-1 with TRBJ1-1; D uncertain. V lost 7 bases and J 4 bases, leaving 13 bases between the germline ends. This CDR3 has 12 amino acids. CDR1 SQVTM and CDR2 ANQGSEA come from the germline V gene. The CDR3 DNA reads as TGCAGCGCCGGTTGGCGCGGCACTGAAGCTTTCTTT. Amino acid sequence: CSAGWRGTEAFF.

In its sample, this clone was seen once. The chain uses TRBV11-2 and TRBJ1-1; maybe TRBD1 (6 bases). Germline V gene lookup returns CDR1 SGHAT and CDR2 FQNNGV. The CDR3 is 16 residues long. The V end lost 4 bases, the J end lost 4 bases, and 19 bases lay between the germline ends. The chain's CDR3 is CASSSRTGTTGTEAFF. The CDR3 DNA sequence: TGTGCCAGCAGCTCGCGCACAGGGACCACAGGCACTGAAGCTTTCTTT.

CDR3 protein: CSVASVYGYTF. The CDR3 region has the DNA TGCAGCGTTGCTTCGGTCTATGGCTACACCTTC. The chain carries TRBV29-1 and TRBJ1-2; no clear D gene. This CDR3 comprises 11 residues. Germline CDR1 and CDR2: SQVTM and ANQGSEA. V gave up 4 bases and J gave up 4 bases, with 7 bases separating them.

The rearrangement joins TRBV25-1 to TRBJ1-2, with D unclear. CDR1 and CDR2 (germline): MGHDK, SYGVNS. The CDR3 loop spans 13 amino acids. Trimming cost V 2 bases and J 8 bases, with 12 bases left between them. The CDR3 coding sequence is TGTGCCAGCAGTGAAGCGAAATCTTGGGGCTACACCTTC. This codes for CASSEAKSWGYTF.

This chain uses TRBV5-1 with TRBJ2-1; 11 bases agree with TRBD2. The ends lost 0 bases at V and 8 bases at J; junction bases unmatched: 4. CDR3 length: 15 amino acids. The germline gives CDR1 SGHRS, CDR2 YFSETQ. CDR3 protein: CASSLASGGSHEQFF. CDR3 coding DNA: TGCGCCAGCAGCTTGGCTAGCGGGGGGAGCCATGAGCAGTTCTTC.

Comment on this clone: Germline is not matched at one junction end, which may reflect a read error. The sample holds other DNA sequences that translate to the same CDR3. CDR3 coding DNA: TGCAGCACCCTCGGGGTCGGGGCCAATGTCCTGACTTTC. It codes for CSTLGVGANVLTF. The chain links TRBV29-1 to TRBJ2-6; D tentatively reads TRBD1 or TRBD2 (5 bases each). CDR3 size: 13 residues. In germline, CDR1 is SQVTM, CDR2 ANQGSEA.

The chain links TRBV30 to TRBJ1-5; D ambiguous. From germline, CDR1 is GTSNPN and CDR2 SVGIG (reference sequence). This CDR3 is built from 12 residues. The germline V and J ends were trimmed by 1 base and 7 bases, with 8 bases remaining between them. This CDR3 is CAWSGSGQPQHF. The CDR3 nucleotides read TGTGCCTGGAGTGGGTCAGGCCAGCCCCAGCATTTT.